This TCR beta chain was captured by sequencing in a study of OX40 agonist ivuxolimab in advanced cancers. The V and J ends lost 6 bases and 2 bases respectively, with 13 bases between them. There are 15 residues in the CDR3. Germline values: CDR1 MNHEY, CDR2 SVGAGI. Here immunoSEQ multiplex PCR was the method, and the copy in TCRdb shows in-frame clones only, minus some. This sample has approximately 90,000 clones, with roughly 85% found just once. The chain employs TRBV6-5 and TRBJ2-2; a weak D match, TRBD2 (6 bases). The source material was CD4+ or CD8+ T cells sorted from blood, sampled in a trial of the OX40 agonist ivuxolimab. This clonotype originated in an adult with an advanced solid tumor such as melanoma, head and neck, liver or kidney cancer. CDR3 region: CASRRPGENTGELFF. DNA of the CDR3: TGTGCCAGCAGAAGACCGGGGGAAAACACCGGGGAGCTGTTTTTT.